The 21 T cell receptor beta chains listed next were all sequenced from one sample in a study of a mutant IDH1 vaccine in newly diagnosed glioma (dated by TCRdb to the early 2020s). The meaning of the sample's time point label: week 35, safety follow-up. Each vaccine dose, consisting of 300 ug of a 20-mer mutant IDH1 peptide in Montanide, was administered subcutaneously with topical imiquimod. The library came from the immunoSEQ multiplex PCR assay. This immuneACCESS table, as held by TCRdb, lists in-frame sequences with V and J called but not all clones. Of the missing ones, under half trace to an unresolved V gene in checked studies; the others have no known cause. Present in this sample are some 46,000 clones, almost 95% of which were seen just once. The ten top clones hold about 2.1% of the sample. These TCRs are of unknown antigen specificity. This specimen was PBMCs, taken from a glioma patient whose treatment included an IDH1 peptide vaccine. These receptors were obtained from a middle-aged man with glioma.

J is TRBJ2-3 and V is TRBV6-1; tentatively, D is TRBD1 (5 bases). Trimming pared 7 bases from V and 3 bases from J, leaving 11 bases between. Germline V gene sequence: CDR1 MNHNS, CDR2 SASEGT. CDR3 size: 13 residues. The CDR3 DNA is TGTGCCAGCACCCAGGGTAGAACAGATACGCAGTATTTT. This codes for CASTQGRTDTQYF.

J is TRBJ1-2 and V is TRBV19, with TRBD1 identical over 7 bases. The CDR3 extends over 15 amino acids. The V and J ends lost 6 bases and 1 base, in that order; junction bases with no gene match: 8. Germline loops: CDR1 LNHDA, CDR2 SQIVND (reference sequence). The CDR3 DNA sequence: TGTGCCAGTAGCCTGACAGGGAAGAGTAACTATGGCTACACCTTC. It encodes CASSLTGKSNYGYTF.

This sequence joins TRBV29-1 and TRBJ2-3; D is possibly TRBD1 or TRBD2 (7 bases each). Germline loops: CDR1 SQVTM, CDR2 ANQGSEA. Trimming stripped 6 bases from V and 5 bases from J, with 15 bases between. This CDR3 contains 13 residues. CDR3 protein: CSVQGGVGDTQYF. The DNA for the CDR3 is TGCAGCGTCCAGGGGGGGGTTGGAGATACGCAGTATTTT.

DNA for the CDR3: TGTGCCAGCAGTTACAGAGAGACCTACAATGAGCAGTTCTTC. Amino acids: CASSYRETYNEQFF. This chain uses TRBV6-5 with TRBJ2-1, with no clear D. CDR1 MNHEY and CDR2 SVGAGI come from the germline V gene. Trimming left V 2 bases short and J 2 bases short, with 7 bases between. This CDR3 spans 14 amino acids.

CDR3 sequence reads: CASSEPRVEEKLFF. CDR3 bases: TGCGCCAGCAGTGAGCCGAGAGTAGAGGAAAAACTGTTTTTT. The V call is TRBV10-2, the J call TRBJ1-4; D gene ambiguous. V dropped 2 bases and J dropped 8 bases, with 12 bases sitting between them. The CDR3 is made up of 14 amino acids. Looked up from germline, CDR1 is WSHSY and CDR2 is SAAADI.

This chain connects TRBV27 to TRBJ1-5; 8 positions agree with TRBD1. Germline CDR1 and CDR2: MNHEY and SMNVEV (reference sequence). CDR3 length: 15 amino acids. V was pared by 5 bases and J by 4 bases, with 7 bases of the junction left unmatched. The CDR3 loop reads CASSPLTGVNQPQHF. CDR3 DNA sequence: TGTGCCAGCAGTCCCCTGACAGGGGTAAATCAGCCCCAGCATTTT.

The chain recombines TRBV7-9 with TRBJ1-2; D is unclear. The CDR3 covers 12 residues. Germline assignment: CDR1 SEHNR and CDR2 FQNEAQ (reference sequence). Trimming removed 3 bases from V and 10 bases from J, with 12 bases in between. CDR3 protein: CASSLWQSHYTF. CDR3 DNA sequence: TGTGCCAGCAGCTTGTGGCAGAGTCACTACACCTTC.

This rearrangement joins TRBV7-6 to TRBJ2-2; D is perhaps TRBD1 (6 bases). V lost 1 base to trimming and J lost 12 bases, with 12 bases between them. This CDR3 contains 13 residues. Germline V lookup: CDR1 SGHVS, CDR2 FNYEAQ. This CDR3 reads CASSLGGQGQLFF. In nucleotides, the CDR3 is TGTGCCAGCAGCTTAGGGGGGCAGGGTCAGCTGTTTTTT.

The rearrangement joins TRBV9 to TRBJ2-7; 7 nucleotides align to TRBD2. The CDR3 consists of 16 residues. V lost 4 bases to trimming and J lost 0 bases; unmatched junction nucleotides: 10. Per germline, CDR1 SGDLS and CDR2 YYNGEE. CDR3: CASSPRSGGSSYEQYF. Written as DNA, the CDR3 is TGTGCCAGCAGCCCCCGCAGTGGCGGGAGCTCCTACGAGCAGTACTTC.

This chain joins TRBV27 and TRBJ2-2; the D gene is possibly TRBD1 (6 bases). The germline CDR1 and CDR2 sequences are MNHEY and SMNVEV (reference sequence). V dropped 3 bases and J dropped 1 base, with 12 bases sitting between them. CDR3 length: 16 amino acids. CDR3: CASSFYPGQNTGELFF. CDR3 nucleotides: TGTGCCAGCAGTTTCTACCCGGGACAGAACACCGGGGAGCTGTTTTTT.

There are a few counts of this clone. This chain's CDR3 is CASSPDPTGGRLSSPYNEQFF. In DNA, the CDR3 is TGTGCCAGCAGCCCCGATCCGACAGGGGGCCGATTATCCTCCCCATACAATGAGCAGTTCTTC. The chain recombines TRBV7-6 with TRBJ2-1; 10 nucleotides agree with TRBD1. V lost 5 bases, J lost 4 bases, and 23 bases stayed unmatched. Looked up from germline, CDR1 is SGHVS and CDR2 is FNYEAQ. The CDR3 spans 21 residues. Looking up the rest from reference TRBV7-6 and TRBJ2-1 gives the full variable domain: GAGVSQSPRYKVTKRGQDVALRCDPISGHVSLYWYRQALGQGPEFLTYFNYEAQQDKSGLPNDRFSAERPEGSISTLTIQRTEQRDSAMYRCASSPDPTGGRLSSPYNEQFFGPGTRLTVL.

The chain recombines TRBV29-1 with TRBJ1-2, with 8 bases that match TRBD1. V was clipped by 8 bases and J by 6 bases; unmatched bases: 8. CDR1 is SQVTM and CDR2 is ANQGSEA in the germline V gene. This CDR3 spans 12 amino acids. Here the CDR3 DNA reads TGCAGCATCAGGGGGCCGGGTAATGGCTACACCTTC. It codes for CSIRGPGNGYTF. Full variable domain (remainder filled in from reference TRBV29-1 and TRBJ1-2): SAVISQKPSRDICQRGTSLTIQCQVDSQVTMMFWYRQQPGQSLTLIATANQGSEATYESGFVIDKFPISRPNLTFSTLTVSNMSPEDSSIYLCSIRGPGNGYTFGSGTRLTVV.

The gene calls are TRBV6-6 and TRBJ2-2; 9 bases align to TRBD1. The CDR3 runs 16 residues. Trimming removed 3 bases from V and 7 bases from J; junction bases left unmatched: 9. The germline V gene has CDR1 MNHNY and CDR2 SVGAGI (reference sequence). The DNA of the CDR3 is TGTGCCAGCAGTTATTCCTGGACAGGGGTGGGCGGGGAGCTGTTTTTT. It specifies CASSYSWTGVGGELFF.

The V call is TRBV5-4, the J call TRBJ2-3; weak D call: TRBD1 (6 bases). Germline values: CDR1 SGHNT, CDR2 YYREEE (reference sequence). The V and J ends lost 3 bases and 1 base respectively, with 12 bases between them. The CDR3 loop spans 15 amino acids. The CDR3 loop is CASSSGTIGTDTQYF. The CDR3 bases are TGTGCCAGCAGCTCCGGGACAATTGGCACAGATACGCAGTATTTT.

The chain combines TRBV6-5 with TRBJ2-1; D ambiguous. The CDR3 covers 11 residues. Germline V gene data show CDR1 as MNHEY and CDR2 as SVGAGI. The V and J ends lost 7 bases and 6 bases respectively, with 7 bases between them. CDR3 residues: CASTMGNEQFF. For the CDR3, the DNA is TGTGCCAGCACGATGGGCAATGAGCAGTTCTTC.

V gene TRBV18 combines with J gene TRBJ1-2; the D is unclear. Trimming took 3 bases from V and 4 from J, leaving 12 bases between them. CDR1 is KGHSH, CDR2 LQKENI, per germline. The CDR3 consists of 14 residues. The CDR3, as DNA: TGTGCCAGCTCACCCGGTACGGGAGGCTATGGCTACACCTTC. Its protein is CASSPGTGGYGYTF.

V and J are TRBV28 and TRBJ1-2; D gene ambiguous. CDR3 length: 14 amino acids. CDR1 is MDHEN and CDR2 is SYDVKM in the germline V gene. The V end lost 3 bases, the J end lost 6 bases, and 14 bases lay between the germline ends. The CDR3 bases are TGTGCCAGCAGTTTTAGGAATGCTGGGCATGGCTACACCTTC. Protein: CASSFRNAGHGYTF.

This chain uses TRBV25-1 with TRBJ2-4, with D uncertain. The CDR3 totals 12 residues. The V gene's germline CDR1 is MGHDK and CDR2 SYGVNS. The V gene lost 4 bases and the J gene lost 9 bases, with 10 bases spanning the gap. CDR3 DNA: TGTGCCAGCAGTGCAGGCCACGGCATTCAGTACTTC. Residues: CASSAGHGIQYF.

This chain uses TRBV19 with TRBJ1-3, with D possibly TRBD1 on 5 matching bases. Germline V lookup: CDR1 LNHDA, CDR2 SQIVND (reference sequence). The CDR3 extends over 14 amino acids. Trimming pared 7 bases from V and 2 bases from J, leaving 12 bases between. CDR3: CASTLGTAGNTIYF. For the CDR3, the DNA is TGTGCCAGTACCCTAGGGACTGCTGGAAACACCATATATTTT.

The J gene is TRBJ1-1, the V gene TRBV5-1; D remains unclear. Trimming took off 4 bases at V and 1 base at J, with 2 bases between the two ends. Germline CDR1 is SGHRS and CDR2 is YFSETQ. This CDR3 spans 11 amino acids. This chain's CDR3 is CASSENTEAFF. Written as DNA, the CDR3 is TGCGCCAGCAGCGAGAACACTGAAGCTTTCTTT.

This chain joins TRBV9 and TRBJ2-1; 9 bases are a match to TRBD2. The germline V gene encodes CDR1 SGDLS and CDR2 YYNGEE. Losses at the gene ends were 3 bases for V and 4 bases for J; bases not matched to a gene: 8. This CDR3 contains 16 residues. CDR3 nucleotide sequence: TGTGCCAGCAGCGGCGCAGCGGGGGGACCATACAATGAGCAGTTCTTC. It is translated as CASSGAAGGPYNEQFF.